This is a list of T cell receptor beta chains from one sample in a study of regulatory T cells in long-lasting Graves disease. One entry per CDR3 protein results from TCRdb running MiXCR on the multiplex PCR reads. The sample carries more than 650,000 distinct CDR3 sequences, 30% recorded once. Source: peripheral blood mononuclear cells (PBMCs), taken when the disease was refractory, from a patient treated with antithyroid drugs. These receptors came from a female donor with Graves disease. Each CDR3 is given with its conserved first and last residue. Fields, in order: V gene, J gene, clone size, CDR3 protein. Some rows have no size entry. The others give once, few or many, or a class for an expanded clone.

TRBV6-1,TRBJ1-1,.,CASSALDRTANTEAFF
TRBV6-1,TRBJ2-1,.,CASSQLSRGEQFF
TRBV5-1,TRBJ1-5,many,CASSLAGNSNQPQHF
TRBV3-1,TRBJ1-2,few,CASSQWTGAANYGYTF
TRBV6-5,TRBJ1-5,few,CASSYTGVQPQHF
TRBV2,TRBJ2-2,.,CASISGASGRRGGELFF
TRBV6-2/TRBV6-3,TRBJ1-1,.,CASSFVAPSVEAFF
TRBV10-3,TRBJ1-1,.,CAISELQGSKAFF
TRBV19,TRBJ1-4,.,CASRESGKLFF
TRBV27,TRBJ1-1,many,CASSSAQGMANTEAFF
TRBV12-3/TRBV12-4,TRBJ1-2,many,CASSPRGQLANYGYTF
TRBV7-9,TRBJ2-7,.,CASIRKPGLSNEQYF
TRBV11-1,TRBJ2-4,.,CASSLRTANIAKNIQYF
TRBV20-1,TRBJ1-2,.,CSATGTGYYGYTF
TRBV12-5,TRBJ1-5,many,CASGPPGTGINQPQHF
TRBV19,TRBJ2-2,.,CASSTRQGGGFTGELFF
TRBV29-1,TRBJ2-3,once,CSVEGGGWGSTDTQYF
TRBV6-5,TRBJ1-4,.,CASSYSYGTGTNEKLFF